The clone carrying this TCR beta chain was observed at least ten times. As yet, its antigen is unknown. The data originate from a study of early T cells in non-severe SARS-CoV-2 infection. The germline gives CDR1 SGDLS, CDR2 YYNGEE. This CDR3 is 16 amino acids long. Trimming left V 0 bases short and J 0 bases short, with 12 bases between. Using its own MiXCR run on the 5' RACE reads, TCRdb lists one record per CDR3 protein. Seen here are some 40,000 distinct CDR3 sequences, about 8% observed once, and the top ten hold under 15%. Study results and limitations: Anti-spike CD8 responses were favored in VDJdb matching, and private and CD4 specificities were missed.

This receptor was obtained from an adult who was a healthcare worker with PCR-confirmed SARS-CoV-2 infection or an uninfected control (not recorded which). The chain couples TRBV9 to TRBJ2-5; tentatively, D is TRBD1 (5 bases). The source was whole blood, collected at baseline. CDR3 nucleotide sequence: TGTGCCAGCAGCGTAGAGGGGTCGGGTCACCAAGAGACCCAGTACTTC. Translated: CASSVEGSGHQETQYF.